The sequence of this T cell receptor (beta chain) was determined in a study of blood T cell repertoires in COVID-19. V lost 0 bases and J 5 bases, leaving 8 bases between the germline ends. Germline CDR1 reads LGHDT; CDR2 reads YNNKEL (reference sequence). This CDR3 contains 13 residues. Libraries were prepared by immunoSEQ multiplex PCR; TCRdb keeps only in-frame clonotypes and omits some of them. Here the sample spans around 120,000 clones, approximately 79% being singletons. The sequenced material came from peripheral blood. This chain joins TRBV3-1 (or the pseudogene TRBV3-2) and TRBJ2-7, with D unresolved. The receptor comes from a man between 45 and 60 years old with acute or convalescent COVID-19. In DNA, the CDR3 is TGTGCCAGCAGCCAAGAGGGTAGCAACGAGCAGTACTTC. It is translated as CASSQEGSNEQYF.